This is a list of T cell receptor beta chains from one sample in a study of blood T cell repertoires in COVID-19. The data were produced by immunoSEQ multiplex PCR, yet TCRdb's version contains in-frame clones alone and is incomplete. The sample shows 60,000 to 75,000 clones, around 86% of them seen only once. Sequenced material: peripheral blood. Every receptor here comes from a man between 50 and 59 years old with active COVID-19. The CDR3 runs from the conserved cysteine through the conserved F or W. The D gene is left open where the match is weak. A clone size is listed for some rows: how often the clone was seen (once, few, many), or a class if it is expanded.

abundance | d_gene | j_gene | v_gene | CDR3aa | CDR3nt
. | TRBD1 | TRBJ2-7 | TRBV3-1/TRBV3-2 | CASSLYTGDRIYEQYF | TGTGCCAGCAGCTTATACACTGGGGACAGAATCTACGAGCAGTACTTC
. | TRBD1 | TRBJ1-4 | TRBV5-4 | CASSPDREAEKLFF | TGTGCCAGCAGCCCCGACAGGGAAGCCGAAAAACTGTTTTTT
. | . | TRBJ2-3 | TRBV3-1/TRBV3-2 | CASSPGTKSTDTQYF | TGTGCCAGCAGCCCAGGGACAAAATCCACAGATACGCAGTATTTT
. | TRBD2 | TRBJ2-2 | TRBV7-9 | CASSATTSRTGELFF | TGTGCCAGCAGCGCAACGACTAGCCGGACCGGGGAGCTGTTTTTT
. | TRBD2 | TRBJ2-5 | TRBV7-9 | CASSLERGGETQYF | TGTGCCAGCAGCTTAGAAAGGGGAGGGGAGACCCAGTACTTC
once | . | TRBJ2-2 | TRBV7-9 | CASSLVAVYTGELFF | TGTGCCAGCAGCTTAGTTGCGGTTTACACCGGGGAGCTGTTTTTT
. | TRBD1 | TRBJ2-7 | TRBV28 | CASSYAGTVFLGDF | TGTGCCAGCAGTTACGCCGGGACAGTCTTTCTAGGAGACTTC
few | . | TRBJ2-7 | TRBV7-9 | CASSLGQGISYEQYF | TGTGCCAGCAGCTTAGGGCAGGGAATCTCCTACGAGCAGTACTTC
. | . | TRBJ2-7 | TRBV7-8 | CASSFTAYEQYF | TGTGCCAGCAGCTTCACGGCCTACGAGCAGTACTTC
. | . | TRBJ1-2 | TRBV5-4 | CASSLEDFNYGYTF | TGTGCCAGCAGCTTAGAAGACTTTAACTATGGCTACACCTTC
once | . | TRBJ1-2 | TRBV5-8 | CASSPSGQINYGYTF | TGTGCCAGCAGCCCCAGCGGACAGATTAACTATGGCTACACCTTC
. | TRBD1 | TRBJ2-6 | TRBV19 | CASGQGARISGANVLTF | TGTGCCAGCGGACAGGGGGCTCGGATCTCTGGGGCCAACGTCCTGACTTTC
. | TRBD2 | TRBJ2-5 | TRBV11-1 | CASSLSGRAVETQYF | TGTGCCAGCAGCTTAAGCGGGAGGGCCGTGGAGACCCAGTACTTC
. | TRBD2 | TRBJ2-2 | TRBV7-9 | CASSPGTSGGWGNTGELFF | TGTGCCAGCAGCCCTGGGACTAGCGGGGGATGGGGTAACACCGGGGAGCTGTTTTTT
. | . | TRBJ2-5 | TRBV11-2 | CASSSRSGGRWETQYF | TGTGCCAGCAGCTCCCGTAGCGGAGGGAGGTGGGAGACCCAGTACTTC
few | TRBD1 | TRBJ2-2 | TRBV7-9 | CASSTGQTTGELFF | TGTGCCAGCAGTACGGGACAGACGACCGGGGAGCTGTTTTTT
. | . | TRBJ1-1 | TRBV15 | CATSRDQGRGTEAFF | TGTGCCACCAGCAGAGATCAGGGCAGGGGCACTGAAGCTTTCTTT
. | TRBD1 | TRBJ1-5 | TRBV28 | CASEQGSNQPQHF | TGTGCCAGCGAACAGGGGTCCAATCAGCCCCAGCATTTT
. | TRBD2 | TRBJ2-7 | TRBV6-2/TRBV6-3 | CASSHDGTSAYEQYF | TGTGCCAGCAGCCATGACGGGACTAGCGCCTACGAGCAGTACTTC
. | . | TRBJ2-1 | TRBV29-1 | CSVERVYNEQFF | TGCAGCGTTGAGCGGGTTTACAATGAGCAGTTCTTC
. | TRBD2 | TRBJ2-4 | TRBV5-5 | CASSLGTSGPLAKNIQYF | TGTGCCAGCAGCCTAGGGACTAGCGGCCCACTAGCCAAAAACATTCAGTACTTC
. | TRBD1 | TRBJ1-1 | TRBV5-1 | CASSRSGTGTEAFF | TGCGCCAGCAGCAGATCCGGGACAGGGACTGAAGCTTTCTTT
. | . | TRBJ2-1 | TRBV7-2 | CASSLGSAREVYRRNEQFF | TGTGCCAGCAGCTTAGGGTCGGCGCGTGAGGTCTACCGACGGAATGAGCAGTTCTTC
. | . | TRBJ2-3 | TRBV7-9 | CASSLASGSTDTQYF | TGTGCCAGCAGCTTAGCGAGCGGTAGCACAGATACGCAGTATTTT
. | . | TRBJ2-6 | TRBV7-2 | CASSNRGTTPSGANVLTF | TGTGCCAGCAGCAACAGGGGGACTACCCCCTCTGGGGCCAACGTCCTGACTTTC
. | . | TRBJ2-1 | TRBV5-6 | CASSLARSRASVNEQFF | TGTGCCAGCAGCTTGGCGAGGTCGAGGGCTAGCGTCAATGAGCAGTTCTTC
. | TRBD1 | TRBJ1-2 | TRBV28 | CASSPGDRGGYGYTF | TGTGCCAGCAGCCCCGGGGACAGGGGAGGCTATGGCTACACCTTC
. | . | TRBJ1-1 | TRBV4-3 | CASSQAWPIMNTEAFF | TGCGCCAGCAGCCAAGCCTGGCCCATAATGAACACTGAAGCTTTCTTT
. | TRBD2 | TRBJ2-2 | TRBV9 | CASSVAGGPNTGELFF | TGTGCCAGCAGCGTAGCGGGAGGGCCGAACACCGGGGAGCTGTTTTTT
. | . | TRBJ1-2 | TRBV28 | CASSGDTGYTF | TGTGCCAGCAGTGGGGACACTGGCTACACCTTC
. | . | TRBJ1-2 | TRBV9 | CASSPRGTKSAETNYGYTF | TGTGCCAGCAGCCCTAGAGGTACTAAATCGGCCGAAACTAACTATGGCTACACCTTC
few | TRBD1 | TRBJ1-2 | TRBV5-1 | CASSLDGTGGYGYTF | TGCGCCAGCAGCTTGGACGGGACAGGGGGCTATGGCTACACCTTC
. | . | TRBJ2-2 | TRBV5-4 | CASNYRDTGELFF | TGTGCCAGCAACTACAGGGACACCGGGGAGCTGTTTTTT
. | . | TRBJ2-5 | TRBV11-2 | CASSLGGRKETQYF | TGTGCCAGCAGCTTAGGGGGCAGAAAAGAGACCCAGTACTTC
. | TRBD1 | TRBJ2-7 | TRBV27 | CASSRDTGTGVSEQYF | TGTGCCAGCAGTAGAGACACCGGGACAGGGGTCTCCGAGCAGTACTTC
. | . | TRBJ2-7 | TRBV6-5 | CASMRDSVSYEQYF | TGTGCCAGCATGCGGGACAGCGTCTCCTACGAGCAGTACTTC